This TCR beta chain was sequenced for a study of regulatory T cells in long-lasting Graves disease. Combining iRepertoire HTBI primers with Arm-PCR of CDR3 regions, the authors built TCR beta libraries. TCRdb itself ran the multiplex PCR reads through MiXCR, one entry per CDR3 protein. The sample includes 600,000 to 800,000 distinct CDR3 sequences, 25% to 30% of them seen just once. Time point here: persistent/refractory GD, antithyroid drugs over 5 years with positive TRAb. From RNA extracted from PBMCs, the TCR library was made. This clonotype has at least ten counts. V was pared by 6 bases and J by 4 bases, with 15 bases between. Germline loops: CDR1 MNHNS, CDR2 SASEGT. The CDR3 totals 15 residues.

The sequence was obtained from a female donor with Graves disease. The rearrangement uses TRBV6-1 and TRBJ2-2; D remains unclear. Source: peripheral blood mononuclear cells (PBMCs), taken when the disease was refractory, from a patient treated with antithyroid drugs. The CDR3 DNA reads TGTGCCAGCAGCTGGGCCCAGACACTCACCGGGGAGCTGTTTTTT. This translates into CASSWAQTLTGELFF.